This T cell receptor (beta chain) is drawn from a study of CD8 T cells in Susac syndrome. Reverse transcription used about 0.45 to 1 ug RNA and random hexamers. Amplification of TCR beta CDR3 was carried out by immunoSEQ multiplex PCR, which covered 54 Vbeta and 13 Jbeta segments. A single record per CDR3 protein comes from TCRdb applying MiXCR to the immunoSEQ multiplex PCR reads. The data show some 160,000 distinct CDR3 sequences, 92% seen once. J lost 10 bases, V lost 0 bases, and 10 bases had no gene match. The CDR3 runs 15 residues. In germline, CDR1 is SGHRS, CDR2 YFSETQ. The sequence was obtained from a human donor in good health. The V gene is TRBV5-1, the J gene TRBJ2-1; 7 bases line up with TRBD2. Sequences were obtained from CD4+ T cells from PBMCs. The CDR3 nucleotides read TGCGCCAGCAGCTTGGATTGGGGGGGGAGATCGGAGCAGTTCTTC. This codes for CASSLDWGGRSEQFF.